Listed here is a single TCR beta chain. The target antigen is unknown. The data stem from a study of shared clonotypes between healthy human individuals. Study overall: The donors, a couple of women and three men, were aged 18 to 49.

General study findings and limits: Sampling covered blood only; tissue repertoires likely differ. Generation of non-shared clonotypes was less probable than generation of clonotypes shared by all four donors.

TCRdb's copy holds only in-frame clones and misses some; the assay was immunoSEQ multiplex PCR. This table holds about 2 million clones, less than 95% found once. Selected positively for CCR7 and CD45RO-negative, naive CD8 cells excluded terminally differentiated effector memory CD45RA+ cells. Recent acute infections and vaccinations were absent in the healthy HIV-negative adult donors. The sample was naive CD8+ T cells sorted from blood. The sequence derives from a man aged 18 to 29 in good health.

The CDR3 sequence is CASSEAGRYLEQYF. The CDR3 DNA reads as TGTGCCAGCAGTGAAGCGGGCCGATATCTTGAGCAGTACTTC. The rearrangement joins TRBV2 to TRBJ2-7; D unclear. There are 14 residues in the CDR3. In germline, CDR1 is SNHLY, CDR2 FYNNEI. Deletions cut 0 bases from V and 7 bases from J, with 13 bases between.